This is a list of T cell receptor beta chains from one sample in a study of human T cells and chemical hapten exposure. MiXCR was run by TCRdb on the RACE reads, yielding one entry per CDR3 protein. The table has tens of thousands of distinct CDR3 sequences, approximately 9.9% seen once. The material was whole blood, obtained in connection with sensitization to the hapten diphenylcyclopropenone (DPC). These TCRs come from a middle-aged woman with alopecia areata. Some clones in this sample may be carry-over from other donors' samples. CDR3s include the opening cysteine and the closing phenylalanine or tryptophan.

j_gene: TRBJ2-5; v_gene: TRBV28; CDR3aa: CASHDPSETQYF
j_gene: TRBJ1-1; v_gene: TRBV4-3; CDR3aa: CASSQDGGPNTEAFF
j_gene: TRBJ2-2; v_gene: TRBV11-2; CDR3aa: CASSPLQGFGELFF
j_gene: TRBJ2-2; v_gene: TRBV5-4; CDR3aa: CASSLRSGGGTGELFF
j_gene: TRBJ2-7; v_gene: TRBV11-2; CDR3aa: CASSLGGQASYEQYF
j_gene: TRBJ2-7; v_gene: TRBV12-2; CDR3aa: CASWATTYEQYF
j_gene: TRBJ1-6; v_gene: TRBV10-3; CDR3aa: CAISEWGSEALHF
j_gene: TRBJ1-4; v_gene: TRBV27; CDR3aa: CASRPYDRYEKLFF
j_gene: TRBJ1-2; v_gene: TRBV12-3/TRBV12-4; CDR3aa: CASSMDRDNYGYTF
j_gene: TRBJ2-4; v_gene: TRBV24-1; CDR3aa: CATSDGWTSGGKNIQYF
j_gene: TRBJ1-1; v_gene: TRBV7-9; CDR3aa: CASTREPNTEAFF
j_gene: TRBJ2-1; v_gene: TRBV29-1; CDR3aa: CSVVTGRQFF
j_gene: TRBJ1-4; v_gene: TRBV7-9; CDR3aa: CASRKGEKLFF
j_gene: TRBJ1-3; v_gene: TRBV6-5; CDR3aa: CASTSVSDTIYF
j_gene: TRBJ1-4; v_gene: TRBV7-9; CDR3aa: CASSLVRLTGGRRSEKLFF
j_gene: TRBJ2-5; v_gene: TRBV7-2; CDR3aa: CASSLRSGTGETQYF
j_gene: TRBJ2-7; v_gene: TRBV5-5; CDR3aa: CASSFALFVMEEDF
j_gene: TRBJ1-6; v_gene: TRBV6-2/TRBV6-3; CDR3aa: CASTQDREPTRGPLHF
j_gene: TRBJ1-6; v_gene: TRBV4-3; CDR3aa: CASSRFLGTGDTPLHF
j_gene: TRBJ1-4; v_gene: TRBV29-1; CDR3aa: CSVEPGSGEKLFF
j_gene: TRBJ1-2; v_gene: TRBV29-1; CDR3aa: CSTRTDTNYGYTF
j_gene: TRBJ2-1; v_gene: TRBV19; CDR3aa: CASSIGTPESSRNEQFF
j_gene: TRBJ2-7; v_gene: TRBV7-9; CDR3aa: CASSPGRGRPSYEQYF
j_gene: TRBJ2-3; v_gene: TRBV27; CDR3aa: CASAPGTSFQYF
j_gene: TRBJ1-2; v_gene: TRBV25-1; CDR3aa: CASSELGVPEYGYTF
j_gene: TRBJ1-2; v_gene: TRBV29-1; CDR3aa: CSVEPSRPYGYTF
j_gene: TRBJ2-2; v_gene: TRBV29-1; CDR3aa: CSGRVGGITGELFF
j_gene: TRBJ2-5; v_gene: TRBV7-2; CDR3aa: CASILQGFDETQYF
j_gene: TRBJ2-1; v_gene: TRBV5-4; CDR3aa: CASSLAGGTYNEQFF
j_gene: TRBJ1-1; v_gene: TRBV6-5; CDR3aa: CASSLRATLTEAFF
j_gene: TRBJ2-3; v_gene: TRBV4-2; CDR3aa: CVSSQDDDGLETDTQYF
j_gene: TRBJ2-5; v_gene: TRBV29-1; CDR3aa: CSPLTGQETQYF
j_gene: TRBJ2-2; v_gene: TRBV29-1; CDR3aa: CSVEALLNTGELFF
j_gene: TRBJ1-6; v_gene: TRBV27; CDR3aa: CASTSLRDSYYNSPLHF
j_gene: TRBJ2-5; v_gene: TRBV28; CDR3aa: CASSPPTGGKGETQYF
j_gene: TRBJ2-7; v_gene: TRBV28; CDR3aa: CASKKGQGAYEQYF
j_gene: TRBJ2-1; v_gene: TRBV29-1; CDR3aa: CSVTRTSSYNEQFF
j_gene: TRBJ2-2; v_gene: TRBV7-9; CDR3aa: CASSVWGRLDGELFF
j_gene: TRBJ1-2; v_gene: TRBV18; CDR3aa: CASSLLQGMDYGYTF
j_gene: TRBJ1-4; v_gene: TRBV7-9; CDR3aa: CASSLMTDSTNEKLFF
j_gene: TRBJ1-4; v_gene: TRBV4-1; CDR3aa: CASSPFNEKLFF
j_gene: TRBJ2-7; v_gene: TRBV2; CDR3aa: CASREAGPEQYF
j_gene: TRBJ2-7; v_gene: TRBV20-1; CDR3aa: CSASDRVYEQYF
j_gene: TRBJ1-3; v_gene: TRBV20-1; CDR3aa: CSARDGEGGAGNTIYF
j_gene: TRBJ1-2; v_gene: TRBV4-1; CDR3aa: CASSQGGNGYTF
j_gene: TRBJ2-7; v_gene: TRBV4-3; CDR3aa: CASSRRSSGGLSSYEQYF
j_gene: TRBJ2-3; v_gene: TRBV24-1; CDR3aa: CATRAGTDTQYF
j_gene: TRBJ1-1; v_gene: TRBV5-5; CDR3aa: CASSLVMNTEAFF
j_gene: TRBJ1-1; v_gene: TRBV7-2; CDR3aa: CASSSPGGRLNTEAFF
j_gene: TRBJ2-2; v_gene: TRBV4-2; CDR3aa: CASSQDRGGSGGFGTGELFF
j_gene: TRBJ1-5; v_gene: TRBV20-1; CDR3aa: CSARGYAAQPQHF
j_gene: TRBJ1-1; v_gene: TRBV5-5; CDR3aa: CASASRGTTEAFF
j_gene: TRBJ2-2; v_gene: TRBV20-1; CDR3aa: CSAGATRSNTGELFF
j_gene: TRBJ1-2; v_gene: TRBV2; CDR3aa: CASKGTQYYGYTF